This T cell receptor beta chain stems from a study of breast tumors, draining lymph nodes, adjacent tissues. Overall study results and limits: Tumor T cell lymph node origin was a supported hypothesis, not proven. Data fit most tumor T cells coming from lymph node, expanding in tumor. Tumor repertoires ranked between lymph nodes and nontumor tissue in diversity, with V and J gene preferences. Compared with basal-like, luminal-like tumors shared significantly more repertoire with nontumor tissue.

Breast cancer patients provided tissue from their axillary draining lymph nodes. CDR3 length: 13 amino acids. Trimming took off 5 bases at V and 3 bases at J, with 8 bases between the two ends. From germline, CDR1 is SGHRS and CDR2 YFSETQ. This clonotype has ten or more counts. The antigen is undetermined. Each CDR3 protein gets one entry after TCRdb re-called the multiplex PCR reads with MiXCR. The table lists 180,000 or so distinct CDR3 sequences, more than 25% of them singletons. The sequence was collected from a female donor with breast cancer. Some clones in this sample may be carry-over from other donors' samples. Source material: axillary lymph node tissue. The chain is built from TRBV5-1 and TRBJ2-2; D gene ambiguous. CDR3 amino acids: CASRIFYTGELFF. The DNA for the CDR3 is TGCGCCAGCAGGATATTCTACACCGGGGAGCTGTTTTTT.